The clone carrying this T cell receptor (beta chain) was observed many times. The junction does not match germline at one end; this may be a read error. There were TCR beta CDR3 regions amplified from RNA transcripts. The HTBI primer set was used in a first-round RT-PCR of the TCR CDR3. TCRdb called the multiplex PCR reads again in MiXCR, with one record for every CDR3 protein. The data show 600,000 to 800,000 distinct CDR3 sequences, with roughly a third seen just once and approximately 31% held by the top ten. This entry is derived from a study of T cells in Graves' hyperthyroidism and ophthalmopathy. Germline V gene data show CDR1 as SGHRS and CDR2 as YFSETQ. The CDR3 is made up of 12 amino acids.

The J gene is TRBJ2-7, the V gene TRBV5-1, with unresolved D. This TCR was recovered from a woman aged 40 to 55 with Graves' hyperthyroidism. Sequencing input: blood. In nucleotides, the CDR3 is TGTGCCAGCAGCTTGAATAGGTACGAGCAGTACTTC. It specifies CASSLNRYEQYF.